This is a list of T cell receptor beta chains from one sample in a study of identical twins. TCRdb re-analysed the 5' RACE reads in MiXCR, keeping a single row per CDR3 protein. The profile shows more than 600,000 distinct CDR3 sequences, 18% of them singletons. Separately, the same data were catalogued under a study of T cells expressing NK-cell markers.

Sequencing input: PBMCs. These receptors originate from a woman aged 18-29 years in good health. CDR3s include the opening cysteine and the closing phenylalanine or tryptophan. D genes are given only for firm matches. Size is stated for part of the rows, as once, few or many counts, or as a class when the clone is expanded.

cdr3_length: 15; clone_size: .; v_call: TRBV5-6; d_call: .; j_call: TRBJ2-5; cdr3_nt: TGTGCCAGCAGCTTGGAGTCAGTCGGAGAAGAGACCCAGTACTTC; cdr3_aa: CASSLESVGEETQYF
cdr3_length: 15; clone_size: few; v_call: TRBV20-1; d_call: TRBD2; j_call: TRBJ2-5; cdr3_nt: TGCAGTGCTAGAGATCATCGAGCGGGAGCAGAGACCCAGTACTTC; cdr3_aa: CSARDHRAGAETQYF
cdr3_length: 11; clone_size: .; v_call: TRBV12-3/TRBV12-4; d_call: .; j_call: TRBJ1-6; cdr3_nt: TGTGCCAGCAGCCTACCCGGGACCCTCCACTTT; cdr3_aa: CASSLPGTLHF
cdr3_length: 17; clone_size: .; v_call: TRBV15; d_call: TRBD1; j_call: TRBJ2-3; cdr3_nt: TGTGCCACCAGTGTTTGGGGACAGGCCTTCGGCACAGATACGCAGTATTTT; cdr3_aa: CATSVWGQAFGTDTQYF
cdr3_length: 17; clone_size: few; v_call: TRBV6-1; d_call: TRBD2; j_call: TRBJ2-1; cdr3_nt: TGTGCCAGCAAGGGTCGGGGCGGGAGGAAGCAATACAATGAGCAGTTCTTC; cdr3_aa: CASKGRGGRKQYNEQFF
cdr3_length: 15; clone_size: .; v_call: TRBV4-3; d_call: TRBD2; j_call: TRBJ2-1; cdr3_nt: TGCGCCAGCAGCCAAACGCTAGCGGGAGGAAGTGAGCAGTTCTTC; cdr3_aa: CASSQTLAGGSEQFF
cdr3_length: 14; clone_size: few; v_call: TRBV7-6; d_call: .; j_call: TRBJ2-1; cdr3_nt: TGTGCCAGCAGCTTAACGAGGGGAAACAATGAGCAGTTCTTC; cdr3_aa: CASSLTRGNNEQFF
cdr3_length: 17; clone_size: once; v_call: TRBV5-1; d_call: TRBD2; j_call: TRBJ2-2; cdr3_nt: TGCGCCAGCAGCTTGGCCGGGAAGCGGGGCGAGGACGGGGAGCTGTTTTTT; cdr3_aa: CASSLAGKRGEDGELFF
cdr3_length: 14; clone_size: .; v_call: TRBV11-2; d_call: .; j_call: TRBJ2-1; cdr3_nt: TGTGCCAGCAGCTTACTGCAGCGCCTCAATGAGCAGTTCTTC; cdr3_aa: CASSLLQRLNEQFF
cdr3_length: 16; clone_size: .; v_call: TRBV4-3; d_call: TRBD1; j_call: TRBJ2-2; cdr3_nt: TGCGCCAGCAGCCAGACAGGGCTCGCGAACACCGGGGAGCTGTTTTTT; cdr3_aa: CASSQTGLANTGELFF
cdr3_length: 13; clone_size: .; v_call: TRBV4-2; d_call: TRBD1; j_call: TRBJ1-1; cdr3_nt: TGTGCCAGCAGCCTTCAGGGGGCGTATGAAGCTTTCTTT; cdr3_aa: CASSLQGAYEAFF
cdr3_length: 16; clone_size: .; v_call: TRBV3-1; d_call: TRBD2; j_call: TRBJ2-1; cdr3_nt: TGTGCCAGCAGCCTGCGGGGAGCGGGGGTCATCAATGAGCAGTTCTTC; cdr3_aa: CASSLRGAGVINEQFF
cdr3_length: 13; clone_size: .; v_call: TRBV3-1; d_call: .; j_call: TRBJ2-7; cdr3_nt: TGTGCCAGCAGCCCGAACGGAGCCTACGAGCAGTACTTC; cdr3_aa: CASSPNGAYEQYF
cdr3_length: 13; clone_size: many; v_call: TRBV5-1; d_call: .; j_call: TRBJ2-7; cdr3_nt: TGCGCCAGCAGCTCCCGACTTTCTTACGAGCAGTACTTC; cdr3_aa: CASSSRLSYEQYF
cdr3_length: 15; clone_size: .; v_call: TRBV12-3/TRBV12-4; d_call: .; j_call: TRBJ2-2; cdr3_nt: TGTGCCAGCAGTTTGGTGGGACACGACACCGGGGAGCTGTTTTTT; cdr3_aa: CASSLVGHDTGELFF
cdr3_length: 17; clone_size: .; v_call: TRBV7-9; d_call: .; j_call: TRBJ2-1; cdr3_nt: TGTGCCAGCAGTCCCCAACGGGGGGCAAGCTCCTACAATGAGCAGTTCTTC; cdr3_aa: CASSPQRGASSYNEQFF